Listed below are T cell receptor beta chains from one sample, sequenced in a study of T-cell memory formation after mild COVID-19. TCRdb analysed the 5' RACE reads with MiXCR anew, one entry per CDR3 protein. The sample holds 380,000 or so distinct CDR3 sequences, about an eighth seen once. The sequenced material came from PBMCs or a T cell subset sorted from them (not recorded which). These receptors all come from a man aged 18 to 29 who had mild COVID-19 (a few samples of this study predate the infection). Cell type and time point are not known. The CDR3 runs from the conserved cysteine through the conserved F or W. A D gene is named only where the DNA matches it firmly. Clone size, where shown, is once, few, many, or a class for clones that have expanded.

D gene: -; CDR3 length: 13; clone size: many; V gene: TRBV7-2; J gene: TRBJ2-4; CDR3 protein: CASSSLRRDIQYF; CDR3 DNA: TGTGCCAGCAGCTCCCTACGAAGGGACATTCAGTACTTC
D gene: -; CDR3 length: 13; clone size: few; V gene: TRBV5-4; J gene: TRBJ2-5; CDR3 protein: CASSDQLRETQYF; CDR3 DNA: TGTGCCAGCAGCGACCAACTGAGGGAGACCCAGTACTTC
D gene: TRBD2; CDR3 length: 15; clone size: -; V gene: TRBV7-2; J gene: TRBJ2-7; CDR3 protein: CASSGSGGLYYEQYF; CDR3 DNA: TGTGCCAGCAGCGGTAGCGGGGGATTATACTACGAGCAGTACTTC
D gene: -; CDR3 length: 14; clone size: -; V gene: TRBV9; J gene: TRBJ2-7; CDR3 protein: CASSVGSINYEQYF; CDR3 DNA: TGTGCCAGCAGCGTAGGGTCAATAAACTACGAGCAGTACTTC
D gene: TRBD2; CDR3 length: 11; clone size: few; V gene: TRBV20-1; J gene: TRBJ2-1; CDR3 protein: CSARERGGQFF; CDR3 DNA: TGCAGTGCAAGGGAGCGGGGGGGGCAGTTCTTC
D gene: TRBD2; CDR3 length: 16; clone size: few; V gene: TRBV4-2; J gene: TRBJ2-3; CDR3 protein: CASSQAGTSGADTQYF; CDR3 DNA: TGTGCCAGCAGCCAGGCCGGGACTAGCGGGGCGGATACGCAGTATTTT
D gene: TRBD1; CDR3 length: 15; clone size: many; V gene: TRBV5-1; J gene: TRBJ1-3; CDR3 protein: CASSQGQGAGNTIYF; CDR3 DNA: TGCGCCAGCAGCCAGGGACAGGGAGCTGGAAACACCATATATTTT
D gene: -; CDR3 length: 12; clone size: many; V gene: TRBV2; J gene: TRBJ1-2; CDR3 protein: CASKRDIYGYTF; CDR3 DNA: TGTGCCAGCAAAAGGGATATCTATGGCTACACCTTC
D gene: -; CDR3 length: 14; clone size: few; V gene: TRBV29-1; J gene: TRBJ1-3; CDR3 protein: CSVEDWQGENTIYF; CDR3 DNA: TGCAGCGTTGAAGATTGGCAGGGTGAAAACACCATATATTTT
D gene: TRBD2; CDR3 length: 13; clone size: -; V gene: TRBV2; J gene: TRBJ2-5; CDR3 protein: CAIRSGGAETQYF; CDR3 DNA: TGTGCCATCAGAAGCGGGGGGGCTGAGACCCAGTACTTC
D gene: -; CDR3 length: 14; clone size: -; V gene: TRBV7-8; J gene: TRBJ1-2; CDR3 protein: CASSLTGSDYGYTF; CDR3 DNA: TGTGCCAGCAGCTTAACAGGGTCTGACTATGGCTACACCTTC
D gene: -; CDR3 length: 14; clone size: -; V gene: TRBV6-6; J gene: TRBJ2-5; CDR3 protein: CASSYGEAGETQYF; CDR3 DNA: TGTGCCAGCAGTTACGGGGAAGCGGGAGAGACCCAGTACTTC
D gene: TRBD1; CDR3 length: 15; clone size: -; V gene: TRBV6-5; J gene: TRBJ1-2; CDR3 protein: CASSYGTAMNYGYTF; CDR3 DNA: TGTGCCAGCAGTTACGGGACAGCAATGAACTATGGCTACACCTTC
D gene: -; CDR3 length: 13; clone size: -; V gene: TRBV10-3; J gene: TRBJ1-3; CDR3 protein: CAISEHSGNTIYF; CDR3 DNA: TGTGCCATCAGTGAACACTCTGGAAACACCATATATTTT
D gene: TRBD1; CDR3 length: 14; clone size: few; V gene: TRBV7-6; J gene: TRBJ1-6; CDR3 protein: CASRSRDSNSPLHF; CDR3 DNA: TGTGCCAGCAGGTCCCGGGACAGTAATTCACCCCTCCACTTT
D gene: TRBD1; CDR3 length: 14; clone size: many; V gene: TRBV2; J gene: TRBJ1-5; CDR3 protein: CASSGQGAAQPQHF; CDR3 DNA: TGTGCCAGCAGTGGTCAGGGGGCGGCTCAGCCCCAGCATTTT
D gene: -; CDR3 length: 15; clone size: many; V gene: TRBV12-3/TRBV12-4; J gene: TRBJ1-1; CDR3 protein: CASSLASGGHTEAFF; CDR3 DNA: TGTGCCAGCAGTTTGGCCTCCGGGGGACACACTGAAGCTTTCTTT
D gene: TRBD1; CDR3 length: 15; clone size: many; V gene: TRBV7-8; J gene: TRBJ2-7; CDR3 protein: CASSGRDRVTYEQYF; CDR3 DNA: TGTGCCAGCAGCGGCCGGGACAGGGTCACATACGAGCAGTACTTC
D gene: -; CDR3 length: 10; clone size: -; V gene: TRBV29-1; J gene: TRBJ1-1; CDR3 protein: CSVKIREAFF; CDR3 DNA: TGCAGCGTAAAAATACGTGAAGCTTTCTTT
D gene: TRBD1; CDR3 length: 14; clone size: -; V gene: TRBV4-1; J gene: TRBJ2-2; CDR3 protein: CASSPYDRVGELFF; CDR3 DNA: TGCGCCAGCAGCCCCTACGACAGGGTCGGGGAGCTGTTTTTT
D gene: TRBD2; CDR3 length: 15; clone size: many; V gene: TRBV11-2; J gene: TRBJ2-4; CDR3 protein: CASSENSGGVGIQYF; CDR3 DNA: TGTGCCAGCAGCGAAAATAGCGGGGGGGTCGGCATTCAGTACTTC
D gene: -; CDR3 length: 13; clone size: -; V gene: TRBV5-1; J gene: TRBJ1-3; CDR3 protein: CASSLVPGNTIYF; CDR3 DNA: TGCGCCAGCAGCTTGGTGCCGGGAAACACCATATATTTT
D gene: TRBD1; CDR3 length: 12; clone size: few; V gene: TRBV5-8; J gene: TRBJ2-5; CDR3 protein: CASRGDSETQYF; CDR3 DNA: TGTGCCAGCAGAGGGGACAGCGAGACCCAGTACTTC
D gene: -; CDR3 length: 14; clone size: few; V gene: TRBV14; J gene: TRBJ1-3; CDR3 protein: CASSQQVAGNTIYF; CDR3 DNA: TGTGCCAGCAGCCAACAAGTCGCCGGAAACACCATATATTTT
D gene: -; CDR3 length: 19; clone size: -; V gene: TRBV3-1; J gene: TRBJ2-2; CDR3 protein: CASSQEMMLSLTGTGELFF; CDR3 DNA: TGTGCCAGCAGCCAAGAAATGATGTTGTCGTTAACCGGCACCGGGGAGCTGTTTTTT
D gene: -; CDR3 length: 14; clone size: few; V gene: TRBV29-1; J gene: TRBJ1-2; CDR3 protein: CSTPGEGNGYGYTF; CDR3 DNA: TGCAGCACCCCCGGAGAGGGGAATGGGTATGGCTACACCTTC
D gene: -; CDR3 length: 12; clone size: few; V gene: TRBV5-1; J gene: TRBJ2-7; CDR3 protein: CASSWGLAEQYF; CDR3 DNA: TGCGCCAGCAGCTGGGGTTTAGCCGAGCAGTACTTC
D gene: -; CDR3 length: 11; clone size: few; V gene: TRBV2; J gene: TRBJ1-1; CDR3 protein: CASQYNTEAFF; CDR3 DNA: TGTGCCAGCCAATACAACACTGAAGCTTTCTTT
D gene: TRBD2; CDR3 length: 16; clone size: -; V gene: TRBV29-1; J gene: TRBJ2-3; CDR3 protein: CSVMAGGVPSTDTQYF; CDR3 DNA: TGCAGCGTTATGGCCGGGGGGGTACCTAGCACAGATACGCAGTATTTT
D gene: -; CDR3 length: 13; clone size: few; V gene: TRBV4-3; J gene: TRBJ2-1; CDR3 protein: CASSQDWDNEQFF; CDR3 DNA: TGCGCCAGCAGCCAAGATTGGGACAATGAGCAGTTCTTC
D gene: -; CDR3 length: 16; clone size: many; V gene: TRBV4-2; J gene: TRBJ2-3; CDR3 protein: CASSQDASGIGDTQYF; CDR3 DNA: TGTGCCAGCAGCCAAGATGCCTCAGGAATTGGAGATACGCAGTATTTT
D gene: -; CDR3 length: 14; clone size: -; V gene: TRBV6-5; J gene: TRBJ1-2; CDR3 protein: CASSSLGGPYGYTF; CDR3 DNA: TGTGCCAGCAGCTCCTTGGGTGGCCCCTATGGCTACACCTTC
D gene: TRBD1; CDR3 length: 17; clone size: -; V gene: TRBV7-9; J gene: TRBJ1-2; CDR3 protein: CASSPQTGTGKKDGYTF; CDR3 DNA: TGTGCCAGCAGCCCGCAAACCGGGACAGGGAAGAAAGATGGCTACACCTTC
D gene: -; CDR3 length: 14; clone size: -; V gene: TRBV7-2; J gene: TRBJ2-1; CDR3 protein: CASSLVWIRNEQFF; CDR3 DNA: TGTGCCAGCAGCTTAGTTTGGATCCGCAATGAGCAGTTCTTC
D gene: TRBD1; CDR3 length: 16; clone size: few; V gene: TRBV7-2; J gene: TRBJ2-2; CDR3 protein: CASSLTGVWNTGELFF; CDR3 DNA: TGTGCCAGCAGCCTCACAGGGGTGTGGAACACCGGGGAGCTGTTTTTT
D gene: -; CDR3 length: 15; clone size: few; V gene: TRBV12-3/TRBV12-4; J gene: TRBJ1-1; CDR3 protein: CASWKTSLTNTEAFF; CDR3 DNA: TGTGCCAGCTGGAAGACATCCCTAACGAACACTGAAGCTTTCTTT
D gene: TRBD1; CDR3 length: 18; clone size: few; V gene: TRBV15; J gene: TRBJ2-5; CDR3 protein: CATSREKPGQGRMETQYF; CDR3 DNA: TGTGCCACCAGCAGAGAGAAACCGGGACAGGGAAGGATGGAGACCCAGTACTTC
D gene: -; CDR3 length: 15; clone size: -; V gene: TRBV20-1; J gene: TRBJ1-1; CDR3 protein: CSAISRADGVTEAFF; CDR3 DNA: TGCAGTGCCATTTCCAGGGCGGATGGGGTCACTGAAGCTTTCTTT
D gene: -; CDR3 length: 15; clone size: -; V gene: TRBV7-9; J gene: TRBJ2-6; CDR3 protein: CASSHEGTGANVLTF; CDR3 DNA: TGTGCCAGCAGCCACGAGGGCACTGGGGCCAACGTCCTGACTTTC
D gene: -; CDR3 length: 16; clone size: once; V gene: TRBV5-1; J gene: TRBJ2-1; CDR3 protein: CASRGESEGLGNEQFF; CDR3 DNA: TGCGCCAGCAGAGGAGAGTCGGAGGGCCTGGGCAATGAGCAGTTCTTC
D gene: -; CDR3 length: 15; clone size: -; V gene: TRBV7-2; J gene: TRBJ1-1; CDR3 protein: CASSLLPIRNTEAFF; CDR3 DNA: TGTGCCAGCAGCTTGCTACCGATACGGAACACTGAAGCTTTCTTT
D gene: -; CDR3 length: 13; clone size: few; V gene: TRBV2; J gene: TRBJ1-5; CDR3 protein: CASKRGRDQPQHF; CDR3 DNA: TGTGCCAGCAAGAGGGGCCGGGACCAGCCCCAGCATTTT
D gene: -; CDR3 length: 14; clone size: -; V gene: TRBV7-2; J gene: TRBJ2-2; CDR3 protein: CASRGGHDTGELFF; CDR3 DNA: TGTGCCAGCAGGGGGGGCCACGACACCGGGGAGCTGTTTTTT
D gene: TRBD1; CDR3 length: 16; clone size: few; V gene: TRBV5-1; J gene: TRBJ2-5; CDR3 protein: CASSGIRDRRRETQYF; CDR3 DNA: TGCGCCAGCAGCGGTATAAGGGACAGGCGGCGGGAGACCCAGTACTTC
D gene: -; CDR3 length: 17; clone size: -; V gene: TRBV6-5; J gene: TRBJ2-6; CDR3 protein: CASRKSPRGSGANVLTF; CDR3 DNA: TGTGCCAGCAGGAAATCCCCGCGGGGCTCTGGGGCCAACGTCCTGACTTTC
D gene: -; CDR3 length: 16; clone size: -; V gene: TRBV4-3; J gene: TRBJ1-5; CDR3 protein: CASSQDRNRYNQPQHF; CDR3 DNA: TGCGCCAGCAGCCAAGATCGGAACAGGTACAATCAGCCCCAGCATTTT
D gene: TRBD1; CDR3 length: 16; clone size: few; V gene: TRBV5-1; J gene: TRBJ1-6; CDR3 protein: CASSPPGQGAISPLHF; CDR3 DNA: TGCGCCAGCAGCCCGCCGGGACAGGGGGCAATTTCACCCCTCCACTTT
D gene: TRBD1; CDR3 length: 15; clone size: few; V gene: TRBV7-2; J gene: TRBJ2-5; CDR3 protein: CASSLQTGGGETQYF; CDR3 DNA: TGTGCCAGCAGCCTCCAGACAGGGGGTGGAGAGACCCAGTACTTC
D gene: -; CDR3 length: 16; clone size: -; V gene: TRBV5-1; J gene: TRBJ1-2; CDR3 protein: CASSLDSPPMHYGYTF; CDR3 DNA: TGCGCCAGCAGCTTAGATTCGCCCCCAATGCATTATGGCTACACCTTC
D gene: -; CDR3 length: 15; clone size: -; V gene: TRBV4-1; J gene: TRBJ1-5; CDR3 protein: CASSQDYPGNQPQHF; CDR3 DNA: TGCGCCAGCAGCCAAGATTATCCGGGCAATCAGCCCCAGCATTTT
D gene: -; CDR3 length: 13; clone size: -; V gene: TRBV6-6; J gene: TRBJ1-2; CDR3 protein: CASSYGGREGYTF; CDR3 DNA: TGTGCCAGCAGTTACGGGGGGCGAGAGGGCTACACCTTC
D gene: TRBD1; CDR3 length: 12; clone size: -; V gene: TRBV12-3/TRBV12-4; J gene: TRBJ1-1; CDR3 protein: CASSPGTAEAFF; CDR3 DNA: TGTGCCAGCAGTCCGGGGACAGCTGAAGCTTTCTTT
D gene: -; CDR3 length: 14; clone size: few; V gene: TRBV20-1; J gene: TRBJ1-1; CDR3 protein: CSAEAKNRPSQAFF; CDR3 DNA: TGCAGTGCTGAAGCTAAGAACCGCCCATCTCAAGCTTTCTTT
D gene: -; CDR3 length: 13; clone size: -; V gene: TRBV5-1; J gene: TRBJ2-3; CDR3 protein: CASSLWGIDTQYF; CDR3 DNA: TGCGCCAGCAGCTTGTGGGGAATCGACACGCAGTATTTT